A single sample gave rise to the 16 T cell receptor beta chains below, sequenced in a study of regulatory T cells in long-lasting Graves disease. Time point here: persistent/refractory GD, antithyroid drugs over 5 years with positive TRAb. PBMCs provided the RNA from which the TCR library was made. Building the TCR beta libraries relied on iRepertoire HTBI primers, and CDR3 regions underwent Arm-PCR. TCRdb used MiXCR to reprocess the multiplex PCR reads, holding one entry per CDR3 protein. Among 390,000 or so distinct CDR3 sequences, roughly 20% were seen once, and the ten largest hold around 30%. This specimen was peripheral blood mononuclear cells (PBMCs), taken when the disease was refractory, from a patient treated with antithyroid drugs. All receptors derive from a woman in her thirties or forties with Graves disease.

This clonotype has only a few counts. The chain carries TRBV28 and TRBJ2-3; D ambiguous. CDR3 length: 12 residues. Trimming removed 5 bases at V and 6 bases at J, with 9 bases between. The germline CDR1 and CDR2 sequences are MDHEN and SYDVKM. Here the CDR3 reads CASSTIVDTQYF. Written as DNA, the CDR3 is TGTGCCAGCAGTACCATAGTGGATACGCAGTATTTT.

The chain joins TRBV7-8 to TRBJ2-3; TRBD2 aligns across 7 bases. There are 16 residues in the CDR3. Germline V lookup: CDR1 SGHVS, CDR2 FQNEAQ. V dropped 5 bases and J dropped 4; count of bases not matched to a gene: 12. CDR3 in amino acids: CASSPAETSSADTQYF. The CDR3 DNA reads as TGTGCCAGCAGCCCAGCAGAGACTAGCAGCGCAGATACGCAGTATTTT.

This clonotype was seen a single time. The gene calls are TRBV10-3 and TRBJ2-3; 9 bases agree with TRBD2. The junction had 5 bases not matched to a gene; V was cut back by 6 bases and J by 4 bases. The CDR3 has 14 residues. The germline V gene has CDR1 ENHRY and CDR2 SYGVKD. The CDR3 region is CAISVAGASDTQYF. Here the CDR3 DNA reads TGTGCCATCAGCGTAGCGGGAGCATCAGATACGCAGTATTTT.

This clonotype was detected ten times or more. The chain recombines TRBV20-1 with TRBJ1-4, with D perhaps TRBD1 (5 bases). This CDR3 has 15 amino acids. The V and J ends lost 1 base and 4 bases respectively, with 13 bases between them. Per germline, CDR1 DFQATT and CDR2 SNEGSKA (reference sequence). DNA for the CDR3: TGCAGTGCTAGAGGGGACGGCAGCCGTAATGAAAAACTGTTTTTT. As protein: CSARGDGSRNEKLFF.

This clonotype was recorded many times. This chain joins TRBV11-2 and TRBJ2-7, with a tentative D call TRBD2 (5 bases). The CDR3 runs to 14 residues. Germline V gene data show CDR1 as SGHAT and CDR2 as FQNNGV. V shed 5 bases and J shed 6 bases, with 17 bases lying between them. The CDR3 loop reads CASSPTRPGIEQYF. In DNA form, the CDR3 reads TGTGCCAGCAGCCCCACCCGGCCGGGGATCGAGCAGTACTTC.

V usage is TRBV5-1 and J usage is TRBJ1-3, with D hard to call. V shed 2 bases and J shed 0 bases, with 6 bases lying between them. Germline V gene lookup returns CDR1 SGHRS and CDR2 YFSETQ. This CDR3 comprises 14 residues. The CDR3 sequence: CASSFYDSGNTIYF. Written as DNA, the CDR3 is TGCGCCAGCAGCTTTTACGACTCTGGAAACACCATATATTTT. Looking up the rest from reference TRBV5-1 and TRBJ1-3 gives the full variable domain: KAGVTQTPRYLIKTRGQQVTLSCSPISGHRSVSWYQQTPGQGLQFLFEYFSETQRNKGNFPGRFSGRQFSNSRSEMNVSTLELGDSALYLCASSFYDSGNTIYFGEGSWLTVV.

As for this clonotype: This may be a read error: a much more frequent sequence differs by one nucleotide. Because the CDR3 is missing its conserved closing phenylalanine or tryptophan, this is likely a read error. The chain recombines TRBV6-1 with TRBJ1-2; D call uncertain. V lost 8 bases, J lost 0 bases, and 10 bases lay in between. Germline-derived CDR1 and CDR2 are MNHNS and SASEGT. The CDR3 runs to 13 residues. CDR3 nucleotide sequence: TGTGCCAGCCTGGGCGGATCTAACTATGGCTACACCTCC. Its translation: CASLGGSNYGYTS.

The chain couples TRBV10-2 to TRBJ2-7; D is possibly TRBD2 (6 bases). The germline V gene encodes CDR1 WSHSY and CDR2 SAAADI. This CDR3 comprises 13 residues. V was cut by 4 bases and J by 6 bases, with 13 bases left in between. CDR3 region: CASSGVEGGEQYF. DNA for the CDR3: TGCGCCAGCAGTGGGGTCGAGGGAGGCGAGCAGTACTTC.

This clonotype occurred many times. The chain has TRBV19 and TRBJ2-2; D remains unclear. Germline V lookup: CDR1 LNHDA, CDR2 SQIVND (reference sequence). Trimming removed 4 bases at V and 3 bases at J, with 3 bases between. The CDR3 loop spans 12 amino acids. The CDR3 coding sequence is TGTGCCAGTAGTACGTACACCGGGGAGCTGTTTTTT. Protein sequence: CASSTYTGELFF.

This chain links TRBV30 with TRBJ2-7; 9 bases line up with TRBD2. Germline V gives CDR1 GTSNPN, CDR2 SVGIG (reference sequence). The CDR3 runs to 13 residues. V shed 4 bases and J 7 bases; nucleotides not matched to a gene: 8. The CDR3 protein is CAWMRAGGGEQYF. As DNA, the CDR3 is TGTGCCTGGATGAGAGCGGGAGGCGGGGAGCAGTACTTC.

Ten or more counts support this clonotype. V is TRBV28 and J is TRBJ2-5; either TRBD1 or TRBD2 may fit D (6 bases each). With 6 bases removed from V and 5 bases from J, the gap between germline ends came to 19 bases. Germline V gene sequence: CDR1 MDHEN, CDR2 SYDVKM. The CDR3 runs to 15 residues. The DNA of the CDR3 is TGTGCCAGCAGCCCTTGGGGGGCGCTTCGGGAGACCCAGTACTTC. This codes for CASSPWGALRETQYF.

This clonotype was detected ten times or more. The CDR3 sequence: CASSLTAASSGNTIYF. Written as DNA, the CDR3 is TGTGCCAGCAGCTTAACCGCCGCCTCCTCTGGAAACACCATATATTTT. V usage is TRBV7-3 and J usage is TRBJ1-3; no clear D. Deletions cut 0 bases from V and 0 bases from J, with 9 bases between. CDR1 SGHTA and CDR2 FQGTGA come from the germline V gene. The CDR3 consists of 16 residues.

This clonotype has at least ten counts. V is TRBV7-2 and J is TRBJ2-5; weak D call: TRBD2 (6 bases). Germline values: CDR1 SGHTA, CDR2 FQGNSA. Trimming removed 2 bases from V and 5 bases from J, with 24 bases in between. The CDR3 runs 18 residues. CDR3 residues: CASSLSLIRGGRWETQYF. CDR3 coding DNA: TGTGCCAGCAGCTTAAGTTTGATACGGGGAGGACGTTGGGAGACCCAGTACTTC.

In its sample, this clonotype was seen many times. The DNA of the CDR3 is TGTGCCAGCAGCCAAGATACCCAATGGGAGACCCAGTACTTC. As protein: CASSQDTQWETQYF. V is TRBV3-1 and J is TRBJ2-5; D is undetermined. Germline V CDR1 and CDR2: LGHDT, YNNKEL (reference sequence). V was clipped by 0 bases and J by 5 bases, with 10 bases between them. CDR3 length equals 14 residues.

The chain carries TRBV6-9 and TRBJ1-6; D call uncertain. V lost 4 bases, J lost 5 bases, and 9 bases lay in between. The CDR3 is 14 residues long. Germline CDR1 reads MNHGY; CDR2 reads SVAAGI. CDR3 sequence: CASSLAQNNSPLHF. CDR3 in DNA: TGTGCCAGCAGTTTAGCCCAGAATAATTCACCCCTCCACTTT.

Regarding this clonotype: A read error is the likely source, as a far larger clone sits one nucleotide away. The V gene is TRBV6-1, the J gene TRBJ1-4; 7 bases map to TRBD1. CDR1 is MNHNS, CDR2 SASEGT, per germline. This CDR3 contains 13 residues. The CDR3 loop reads CASSHGQDEKLSF. The CDR3 DNA reads TGTGCCAGCAGCCACGGACAGGATGAAAAACTGTCTTTT.